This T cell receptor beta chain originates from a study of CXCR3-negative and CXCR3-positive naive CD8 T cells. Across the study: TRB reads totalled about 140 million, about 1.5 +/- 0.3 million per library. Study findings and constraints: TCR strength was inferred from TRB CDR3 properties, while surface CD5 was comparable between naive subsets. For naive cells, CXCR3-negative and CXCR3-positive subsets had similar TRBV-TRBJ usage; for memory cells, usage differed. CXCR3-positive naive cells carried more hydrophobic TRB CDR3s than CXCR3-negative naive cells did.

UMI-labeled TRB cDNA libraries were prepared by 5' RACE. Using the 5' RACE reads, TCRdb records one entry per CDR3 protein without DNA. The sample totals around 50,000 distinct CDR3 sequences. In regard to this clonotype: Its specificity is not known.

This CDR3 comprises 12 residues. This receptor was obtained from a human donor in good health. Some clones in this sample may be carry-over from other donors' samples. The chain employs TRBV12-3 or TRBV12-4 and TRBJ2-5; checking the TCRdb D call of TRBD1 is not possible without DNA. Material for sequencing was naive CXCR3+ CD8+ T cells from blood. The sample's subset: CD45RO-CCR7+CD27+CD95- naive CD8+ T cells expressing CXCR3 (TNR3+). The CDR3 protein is CASSTGEETQYF.